A selection of T cell receptor beta chains follows, all from one sample in a study of T cell changes during pregnancy in multiple sclerosis. Generated by immunoSEQ multiplex PCR, the TCRdb table keeps only in-frame clones and is missing some. The sample has 45,000 to 60,000 clones; 80% to 90% are singletons. The sample was CD8+ T cells from peripheral blood mononuclear cells, taken in the second trimester of pregnancy. These receptor sequences come from a female donor with multiple sclerosis, enrolled in a pregnancy study. Each CDR3 is given with its conserved first and last residue. A D gene is named only where the DNA matches it firmly. Only some rows state a clone size, as once, few, many or a class for expanded clones.

clone_size,d_call,j_call,cdr3_length,v_call,cdr3_aa,cdr3_nt
.,.,TRBJ2-6,16,TRBV15,CATSRPESSGANVLTF,TGTGCCACCAGCAGACCCGAGTCCTCTGGGGCCAACGTCCTGACTTTC
.,TRBD2,TRBJ2-5,13,TRBV27,CASSFAGVETQYF,TGTGCCAGCAGTTTCGCGGGGGTGGAGACCCAGTACTTC
.,.,TRBJ2-3,16,TRBV2,CASSEYGRADTDTQYF,TGTGCCAGCAGTGAATATGGCAGGGCAGACACAGATACGCAGTATTTT
.,.,TRBJ1-2,15,TRBV10-1,CASSESGGADGGYTF,TGCGCCAGCAGTGAATCTGGGGGGGCTGATGGCGGCTACACCTTC
few,TRBD1,TRBJ2-7,14,TRBV19,CASSGDRYTYEQYF,TGTGCCAGTAGTGGGGACAGGTATACCTACGAGCAGTACTTC
.,TRBD1,TRBJ2-2,17,TRBV6-4,CASSDSFGTANTGELFF,TGTGCCAGCAGTGACTCTTTTGGGACAGCTAACACCGGGGAGCTGTTTTTT
.,.,TRBJ1-2,16,TRBV30,CAWSVLGGGGFYGYTF,TGTGCCTGGAGTGTACTGGGCGGGGGCGGATTTTATGGCTACACCTTC
.,TRBD2,TRBJ2-7,13,TRBV10-3,CAISPGLAYEQYF,TGTGCCATCAGTCCCGGACTAGCCTACGAGCAGTACTTC
.,.,TRBJ2-7,14,TRBV7-6,CASSFGPRDYEQYF,TGTGCCAGCAGCTTCGGGCCCCGGGACTACGAGCAGTACTTC
.,TRBD2,TRBJ2-5,16,TRBV29-1,CSVEASGGTLEETQYF,TGCAGCGTTGAGGCCAGCGGGGGAACACTAGAAGAGACCCAGTACTTC
.,.,TRBJ1-5,18,TRBV7-9,CASSFFLLGSGYNQPQHF,TGTGCCAGCAGCTTTTTTCTCCTTGGTTCGGGATACAATCAGCCCCAGCATTTT
.,TRBD1,TRBJ1-2,13,TRBV7-9,CASRYWDSPGYTF,TGTGCCAGCAGGTACTGGGACAGCCCTGGCTACACCTTC
.,.,TRBJ1-1,11,TRBV28,CASTQITEAFF,TGTGCCAGCACGCAGATAACTGAAGCTTTCTTT
.,TRBD2,TRBJ2-3,14,TRBV27,CASSFLGGIDTQYF,TGTGCCAGCAGTTTCTTGGGAGGGATAGATACGCAGTATTTT
.,.,TRBJ1-2,14,TRBV7-9,CASSYSTGWGGYTF,TGTGCCAGCAGCTATTCGACAGGATGGGGCGGCTACACCTTC
.,.,TRBJ1-1,12,TRBV7-9,CASSRGNTEAFF,TGTGCCAGCAGCAGGGGGAACACTGAAGCTTTCTTT
.,.,TRBJ2-5,16,TRBV7-8,CASSYLVRGRKETQYF,TGTGCCAGCAGCTACCTCGTGCGGGGGCGAAAAGAGACCCAGTACTTC
.,TRBD1,TRBJ2-1,16,TRBV4-1,CASSQVRDRAFNEQFF,TGCGCCAGCAGCCAAGTAAGGGACAGGGCCTTCAATGAGCAGTTCTTC
once,TRBD2,TRBJ2-5,15,TRBV5-4,CASSPLAGDGETQYF,TGTGCCAGCAGCCCTTTAGCGGGGGATGGAGAGACCCAGTACTTC
.,.,TRBJ1-2,13,TRBV27,CASSFGPTDGYTF,TGTGCCAGCAGTTTTGGCCCTACAGACGGCTACACCTTC
.,.,TRBJ2-1,11,TRBV6-1,CASTRGNEQFF,TGTGCCAGCACCAGGGGCAATGAGCAGTTCTTC
.,.,TRBJ2-2,13,TRBV27,CASSLPEAGELFF,TGTGCCAGCAGTTTACCGGAGGCCGGGGAGCTGTTTTTT
.,TRBD2,TRBJ2-3,18,TRBV4-1,CASSQGLKRGVGTDTQYF,TGCGCCAGCAGCCAAGGATTGAAGCGGGGGGTTGGCACAGATACGCAGTATTTT
.,.,TRBJ2-1,18,TRBV11-3,CASSLEHSGGALYNEQFF,TGTGCCAGCAGCTTAGAACACTCGGGGGGCGCATTATATAATGAGCAGTTCTTC
.,TRBD1,TRBJ1-2,16,TRBV27,CASSFGVGTGVRGYTF,TGTGCCAGCAGTTTCGGAGTGGGGACAGGGGTGAGAGGCTACACCTTC
.,TRBD1,TRBJ2-1,14,TRBV7-2,CASSSKQGYNEQFF,TGTGCCAGCAGCTCTAAACAGGGGTACAATGAGCAGTTCTTC
.,TRBD2,TRBJ2-5,13,TRBV29-1,CSVGGGFEETQYF,TGCAGCGTTGGCGGGGGGTTTGAAGAGACCCAGTACTTC